These 29 T cell receptor beta chains were sequenced from one sample in a study of T cell responses to AZD1222 COVID-19 vaccine. Sequenced by immunoSEQ multiplex PCR; TCRdb stores in-frame clones only, minus some. In the table there are about 150,000 clones, 88% of which are singletons. The input for sequencing was peripheral blood, taken on day 0 of AZD1222 vaccination. These receptors all stem from an adult in good health.

The J gene is TRBJ1-2, the V gene TRBV4-2; TRBD1 is a possible D gene (5 bases). CDR3 size: 14 residues. The V end lost 0 bases, the J end lost 8 bases, and 13 bases lay between the germline ends. Germline CDR1 reads LGHNA; CDR2 reads YNFKEQ. CDR3 nucleotide sequence: TGTGCCAGCAGCCAAGAAGGGGAGGGGTGGGGCTACACCTTC. Amino acid sequence: CASSQEGEGWGYTF.

A single count supports this clone. This chain connects TRBV30 to TRBJ1-4; maybe TRBD1 (5 bases). CDR1 is GTSNPN, CDR2 SVGIG, per germline (reference sequence). Trimming left V 2 bases short and J 10 bases short, with 14 bases between. The CDR3 runs to 13 residues. CDR3 sequence reads: CAWSWAGLGKLFF. The CDR3 DNA reads TGTGCCTGGAGTTGGGCAGGGCTAGGAAAACTGTTTTTT.

The chain is built from TRBV28 and TRBJ2-7; a weak D match, TRBD2 (6 bases). Germline V CDR1 and CDR2: MDHEN, SYDVKM. V was cut by 5 bases and J by 1 base, with 12 bases left in between. The CDR3 is 14 amino acids. This CDR3 reads CASSTSLRSYEQYF. CDR3 nucleotide sequence: TGTGCCAGCAGTACTAGCCTCCGTTCCTACGAGCAGTACTTC.

Within the sample, this clone is medium-sized. The J gene is TRBJ1-2, the V gene TRBV27; maybe TRBD1 (5 bases). CDR1 is MNHEY, CDR2 SMNVEV, per germline (reference sequence). Between the trimmed V and J ends, which lost 4 bases and 6 bases, there was a span of 18 bases. The CDR3 covers 15 residues. CDR3 sequence reads: CASSSDWWGSHGYTF. DNA for the CDR3: TGTGCCAGCAGTTCCGACTGGTGGGGGTCTCATGGCTACACCTTC.

The chain employs TRBV5-4 and TRBJ2-3, with D perhaps matching TRBD2 (5 bases). Per the germline V gene, CDR1 is SGHNT and CDR2 is YYREEE (reference sequence). CDR3 size: 16 residues. V was clipped by 0 bases and J by 2 bases, with 13 bases between them. The CDR3 DNA follows: TGTGCCAGCAGCTTGGGAGCGGACCCTTCCACAGATACGCAGTATTTT. Its protein is CASSLGADPSTDTQYF.

V and J are TRBV2 and TRBJ1-2; TRBD1 might be the D (6 bases). Germline V CDR1 and CDR2: SNHLY, FYNNEI. This CDR3 has 14 residues. The ends were cut back, 6 bases at V and 2 bases at J, with 13 bases in the middle. CDR3 sequence: CASRFQGLNYGYTF. The DNA for the CDR3 is TGTGCCAGCAGGTTCCAGGGGTTAAACTATGGCTACACCTTC.

The V gene is TRBV19, the J gene TRBJ1-5; D is undetermined. CDR3 length equals 14 residues. V dropped 1 base and J dropped 3 bases, with 7 bases sitting between them. CDR1 is LNHDA, CDR2 SQIVND, per germline (reference sequence). For the CDR3, the DNA is TGTGCCAGTAGTATAGGACTTGACAATCAGCCCCAGCATTTT. Amino acids: CASSIGLDNQPQHF.

The rearrangement links TRBV15 to TRBJ1-4, with D maybe TRBD1 (6 bases). Germline V gene lookup returns CDR1 LNHNV and CDR2 YYDKDF (reference sequence). The V end lost 0 bases, the J end lost 8 bases, and 13 bases lay between the germline ends. This CDR3 contains 15 residues. CDR3: CATSRDQTGREKLFF. The CDR3 DNA reads TGTGCCACCAGCAGAGATCAAACAGGGCGCGAAAAACTGTTTTTT.

V and J are TRBV11-3 and TRBJ2-1, with TRBD2 matching 7 bases. The J segment lost 9 bases and the V segment lost 4 bases, leaving 3 bases of the junction unmatched. The germline V gene has CDR1 SGHNT and CDR2 YENEEA. CDR3 size: 12 residues. The CDR3 nucleotides are TGTGCCAGCAGCTCCGGGACTATTGAGCAGTTCTTC. Its translation is CASSSGTIEQFF.

This clone was observed a single time. The chain combines TRBV9 with TRBJ1-6; D is ambiguous. Trimming pared 0 bases from V and 0 bases from J, leaving 10 bases between. The germline V gene has CDR1 SGDLS and CDR2 YYNGEE. This CDR3 contains 17 residues. Written as DNA, the CDR3 is TGTGCCAGCAGCGTAGATTTGACCAGCTCCTATAATTCACCCCTCCACTTT. Its translation is CASSVDLTSSYNSPLHF.

V gene TRBV9 combines with J gene TRBJ2-1; 15 bases match TRBD2. This CDR3 is 18 amino acids long. Germline V gene data show CDR1 as SGDLS and CDR2 as YYNGEE. Trimming cost V 1 base and J 4 bases; bases outside gene matches: 6. The CDR3 nucleotides read TGTGCCAGCAGCGTATTGGGGACTAGCGGGGGGCTTTACAATGAGCAGTTCTTC. This codes for CASSVLGTSGGLYNEQFF.

The chain carries TRBV3-1 (or the pseudogene TRBV3-2) and TRBJ1-1; D is uncertain. Germline CDR1 is LGHDT and CDR2 is YNNKEL (reference sequence). The V gene lost 0 bases and the J gene lost 6 bases, with 20 bases spanning the gap. The CDR3 totals 17 residues. The chain's CDR3 is CASSQDQTGSEGPEAFF. The DNA of the CDR3 is TGTGCCAGCAGCCAAGATCAAACGGGATCGGAGGGCCCTGAAGCTTTCTTT.

This clone has a handful of counts. The chain joins TRBV25-1 to TRBJ2-1; the D is unclear. This CDR3 is 14 amino acids long. CDR1 MGHDK and CDR2 SYGVNS come from the germline V gene. V was pared by 4 bases and J by 10 bases, with 17 bases between. CDR3 region: CASSAFKGYAEQFF. The DNA for the CDR3 is TGTGCCAGCAGTGCTTTCAAGGGCTACGCGGAGCAGTTCTTC.

This clone appeared once. The rearrangement uses TRBV5-4 and TRBJ2-1, with TRBD2 matching 14 bases. CDR3 length: 13 residues. The junction had 2 bases not matched to a gene; V was cut back by 8 bases and J by 7 bases. Germline-derived CDR1 and CDR2 are SGHNT and YYREEE (reference sequence). The CDR3 reads CARGTSGSNEQFF. CDR3 nucleotide sequence: TGTGCCAGGGGGACTAGCGGGAGTAATGAGCAGTTCTTC. Drawing the rest from reference TRBV5-4 and TRBJ2-1, the complete variable domain is ETGVTQSPTHLIKTRGQQVTLRCSSQSGHNTVSWYQQALGQGPQFIFQYYREEENGRGNFPPRFSGLQFPNYSSELNVNALELDDSALYLCARGTSGSNEQFFGPGTRLTVL.

The rearrangement joins TRBV27 to TRBJ2-5; 12 bases line up with TRBD1. CDR3 length equals 19 residues. V dropped 3 bases and J dropped 0; count of bases not matched to a gene: 11. Germline-derived CDR1 and CDR2 are MNHEY and SMNVEV (reference sequence). CDR3 sequence: CASSFLSPGTGGYQETQYF. The CDR3 nucleotides read TGTGCCAGCAGTTTCCTGTCACCCGGGACAGGGGGCTACCAAGAGACCCAGTACTTC.

This clone was detected only once. V usage is TRBV28 and J usage is TRBJ1-2; D might be TRBD1 (6 bases). Trimming took 4 bases from V and 0 from J, leaving 15 bases between them. This CDR3 spans 16 amino acids. Germline loops: CDR1 MDHEN, CDR2 SYDVKM. CDR3 in DNA: TGTGCCAGCAGTTCGCAGGGGCACCCAGCTAACTATGGCTACACCTTC. This gives the protein CASSSQGHPANYGYTF.

This chain joins TRBV6-1 and TRBJ2-5; D perhaps matches TRBD2 (7 bases). The ends were cut back, 4 bases at V and 5 bases at J, with 23 bases in the middle. CDR3 length: 17 amino acids. CDR1 is MNHNS, CDR2 SASEGT, per germline. The CDR3 region is CASSGPTGGGSRETQYF. As DNA, the CDR3 is TGTGCCAGCAGTGGACCCACGGGCGGGGGCAGTCGGGAGACCCAGTACTTC.

The DNA for the CDR3 is TGTGCCAGCCGACCGGGTGGCGGGGACCTGGGCTATGGCTACACCTTC. Protein product: CASRPGGGDLGYGYTF. The chain joins TRBV5-4 to TRBJ1-2; D may be TRBD1 (5 bases). V was clipped by 7 bases and J by 4 bases, with 23 bases between them. CDR1 is SGHNT and CDR2 is YYREEE in the germline V gene (reference sequence). This CDR3 has 16 amino acids.

This sequence joins TRBV5-1 and TRBJ1-3; 9 positions match TRBD1. CDR1 and CDR2 from the germline V gene are SGHRS and YFSETQ. The CDR3 is 16 residues long. Losses at the gene ends were 4 bases for V and 3 bases for J; bases not matched to a gene: 8. The CDR3 spells CASSPGQGVYGNTIYF. CDR3 sequence (DNA): TGCGCCAGCAGCCCGGGACAGGGAGTATATGGAAACACCATATATTTT.

This rearrangement joins TRBV11-3 to TRBJ2-1; 11 nucleotides match TRBD2. With V trimmed by 3 bases and J by 7 bases, 8 bases remained unmatched. Germline V gene lookup returns CDR1 SGHNT and CDR2 YENEEA. CDR3 length: 16 residues. Written as DNA, the CDR3 is TGTGCCAGCAGCTTGACTAGCGGGATAACAAAAAATGAGCAGTTCTTC. This codes for CASSLTSGITKNEQFF.

This clone occurred once. V gene TRBV9 combines with J gene TRBJ1-3; D is perhaps TRBD1 (6 bases). This CDR3 has 14 residues. Germline V gene lookup returns CDR1 SGDLS and CDR2 YYNGEE. Trimming took 6 bases from V and 4 from J, leaving 14 bases between them. The chain's CDR3 is CASNAQGVGNTIYF. The CDR3 region has the DNA TGTGCCAGCAACGCACAGGGAGTAGGAAACACCATATATTTT.

This clone was detected once. This rearrangement joins TRBV12-3 or TRBV12-4 to TRBJ1-5; the match to TRBD1 covers 7 bases. V shed 5 bases and J 9 bases; nucleotides not matched to a gene: 7. This CDR3 has 13 amino acids. DNA for the CDR3: TGTGCCAGCAGTGACAGGGCCCAGGGGCCCCAGCATTTT. It encodes CASSDRAQGPQHF.

This sequence joins TRBV2 and TRBJ1-2; a weak D match, TRBD1 (5 bases). CDR1 and CDR2 from the germline V gene are SNHLY and FYNNEI. Trimming stripped 6 bases from V and 2 bases from J, with 22 bases between. The CDR3 length is 17 residues. The CDR3 here is CASSALPGTGPNYGYTF. The CDR3 DNA reads TGTGCCAGCAGCGCCCTACCTGGGACGGGCCCCAACTATGGCTACACCTTC.

V is TRBV21-1 and J is TRBJ2-1; the table's TRBD2 call for D was not verified on the DNA. TRBV21-1 is a listed pseudogene. This CDR3 spans 17 amino acids. The CDR3 sequence is CASKGGSGRNFYNEQFF. Written as DNA, the CDR3 is TGTGCCAGCAAAGGGGGTAGCGGGAGGAATTTTTACAATGAGCAGTTCTTC.

The chain couples TRBV28 to TRBJ2-7; no reliable D call. The germline V gene encodes CDR1 MDHEN and CDR2 SYDVKM. The CDR3 extends over 11 amino acids. Trimming shortened V by 10 bases and J by 6 bases, and 13 bases separated the two germline ends. As DNA, the CDR3 is TGTGCCATTGAGAGGTTGGTCGAGCAGTACTTC. Amino acid sequence: CAIERLVEQYF.

V gene TRBV9 combines with J gene TRBJ1-4, with D possibly matching TRBD1 (5 bases). Germline CDR1 SGDLS, CDR2 YYNGEE. Between the trimmed V and J ends, which lost 9 bases and 7 bases, there was a span of 16 bases. This CDR3 has 13 residues. In DNA form, the CDR3 reads TGTGCCACACGAGGGGAAAGGGGTGAAAAACTGTTTTTT. Translated, it gives CATRGERGEKLFF.

This clone was counted a single time. The genes are TRBV6-5 and TRBJ2-1; a weak D match, TRBD1 (6 bases). Trimming pared 6 bases from V and 5 bases from J, leaving 14 bases between. The CDR3 is 14 amino acids. The germline V gene has CDR1 MNHEY and CDR2 SVGAGI. The CDR3 region is CASRGAGANNEQFF. The CDR3 region has the DNA TGTGCCAGCAGGGGTGCAGGGGCGAACAATGAGCAGTTCTTC.

This chain links TRBV7-9 with TRBJ1-6, with 8 bases identical to TRBD1. This CDR3 spans 14 amino acids. The germline V gene has CDR1 SEHNR and CDR2 FQNEAQ (reference sequence). Trimming removed 3 bases from V and 10 bases from J; junction bases left unmatched: 5. The CDR3 region has the DNA TGTGCCAGCAGCTTTCAGGGGGCCGAATCACCCCTCCACTTT. This encodes CASSFQGAESPLHF.

This chain links TRBV12-3 or TRBV12-4 with TRBJ2-7; maybe TRBD2 (5 bases). This CDR3 contains 13 residues. V shed 6 bases and J shed 7 bases, with 16 bases lying between them. CDR3 sequence: CASSWTGKVEQYF. CDR3 nucleotide sequence: TGTGCCAGCAGCTGGACCGGGAAAGTGGAGCAGTACTTC.